This TCR beta chain was documented in a study of regulatory T cells in long-lasting Graves disease. This clonotype was observed many times. Its antigen is unidentified. Study-level results: TRBV28 was favored in persistent disease, as were TRBJ1-2 and TRBJ2-5. Sharing of public clonotypes was greater in persistent patients (about 2,700) than in new patients (approximately 940).

Relying on iRepertoire HTBI primers and Arm-PCR of CDR3 regions, the team built TCR beta libraries. TCRdb called the multiplex PCR reads again in MiXCR, with one record for every CDR3 protein. The sample includes roughly 350,000 distinct CDR3 sequences, approximately 15% of them seen just once. From germline, CDR1 is MNHNS and CDR2 SASEGT. The ends were cut back, 10 bases at V and 4 bases at J, with 19 bases in the middle. The CDR3 has 14 amino acids. Time point given: newly diagnosed GD, antithyroid drugs for less than 3 months. PBMC-derived RNA was used for the TCR library. The sample was also linked to a second study, of T cells in Graves' hyperthyroidism and ophthalmopathy. That work adds: Calling Graves' hyperthyroidism stable meant ophthalmopathy did not progress within 18 months.

Sample: peripheral blood mononuclear cells (PBMCs), taken at new diagnosis, from a patient treated with antithyroid drugs. The sequence came from a man in his forties with Graves disease. The chain employs TRBV6-1 and TRBJ1-1, with D possibly being TRBD1 (6 bases). The CDR3 region has the DNA TGTGCCATCACGGACAGACCATTTCGCACTGAAGCTTTCTTT. Translation gives CAITDRPFRTEAFF.